This T cell receptor beta chain was profiled in a study of blood T cell repertoires in COVID-19 (dated by TCRdb to 2020 to 2021). General notes on the study: Samples from collaborators originated in the United States, Italy and Spain and spanned both the acute and convalescent phases of COVID-19. The repertoires were released in a freely available public database meant as a resource for research on the immune response to SARS-CoV-2. Where available, HLA class I and class II types were obtained from metadata supplied by the sample provider rather than from assay-based typing. The prospective study material was composed of cDNA or gDNA derived from T cells, B-cell-depleted T cells, or PBMCs. Nearly every sample came with metadata listing a de-identified subject ID, COVID-19 status, age in years and sex. Samples came from the ongoing ImmuneRACE study (first 160 participants) plus 1,254 subjects from 6 global collaborators. The dataset comprised deeply sampled blood TCRbeta repertoires from subjects exposed to, actively infected with, or recovered from COVID-19. The investigation overall reported the following: How much clinical and demographic metadata was included differed by source and by participant, and the metadata was provided uncurated.

With respect to this clone: The clone's antigen remains unknown. The input lacks base qualities; no much larger clone sits a single base away.

V loses 5 bases, J loses 5 bases, and the germline ends lie 15 bases apart. The germline V gene supplies CDR1 SGHTA and CDR2 FQGNSA. The CDR3 measures 14 amino acids from cysteine to phenylalanine. Kept here is only the CDR3 DNA, which spans 42 bases and is read in frame from base 1. One collaborating source in Seattle enrolled patients during active infection and followed them longitudinally through the course of disease. The collaborating institutions used their own protocols to collect whole blood in K2EDTA tubes. For TCRbeta analysis, collaborators shipped samples in one of three forms: frozen whole blood, isolated PBMCs, or DNA extracted from either of those sample types. TCRbeta CDR3 regions were amplified from genomic DNA by means of the immunoSEQ Assay, a bias-controlled multiplex PCR. The study's own analysis went as follows. Nucleated cell counts per sample were estimated from amplification of reference gene primers within the assay. To quantify the absolute abundance of each unique TCRbeta CDR3 rearrangement, sequence reads were collapsed and filtered. For each sample, productive Simpson clonality was calculated as the square root of Simpson's diversity index over productive rearrangements. The clones in this table, taken by TCRdb from immuneACCESS, are in-frame only. Not every clone is retained; where verified, under half of the shortfall comes from an unresolved V gene, and the cause of the rest is unknown. That table supplies the V and J calls and clone size; D and trimming were determined from the DNA. In this sample the table shows around 220,000 clones, approximately 78% of which occur a single time. The top ten clonotypes cover under 8.5% of the sample.

The V gene is TRBV7-2 and the J gene is TRBJ2-5; the D gene is perhaps TRBD1, from 5 matching bases. This clonotype was sampled from a woman of 80 years or more with COVID-19, enrolled during active disease. Sequenced input: peripheral blood. The base sequence is TGTGCCAGCAGCGTACAGGTTATGGTGGAGACCCAGTACTTC. It translates to CASSVQVMVETQYF.